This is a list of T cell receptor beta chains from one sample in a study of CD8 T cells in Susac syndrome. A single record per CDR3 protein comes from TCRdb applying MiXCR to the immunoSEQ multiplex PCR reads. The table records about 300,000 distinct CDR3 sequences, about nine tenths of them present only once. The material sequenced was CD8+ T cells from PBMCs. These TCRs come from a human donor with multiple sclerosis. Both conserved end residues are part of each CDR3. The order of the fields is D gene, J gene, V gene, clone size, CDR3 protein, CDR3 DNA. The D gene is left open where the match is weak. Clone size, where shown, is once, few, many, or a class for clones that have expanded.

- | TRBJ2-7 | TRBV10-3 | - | CAISEWGVEQYF | TGTGCCATCAGTGAGTGGGGGGTCGAGCAGTACTTC
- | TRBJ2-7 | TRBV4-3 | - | CASSPMGGHEQYF | TGCGCCAGCAGCCCTATGGGGGGCCACGAGCAGTACTTC
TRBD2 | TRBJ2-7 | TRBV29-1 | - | CSVEGKAGLYEQYF | TGCAGCGTTGAAGGAAAAGCGGGACTTTACGAGCAGTACTTC
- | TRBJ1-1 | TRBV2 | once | CASSVQLTYEAFF | TGTGCCAGCAGTGTGCAGCTAACCTATGAAGCTTTCTTT
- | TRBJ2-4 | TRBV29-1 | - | CSVAGQNKNIQYF | TGCAGCGTTGCCGGACAGAACAAAAACATTCAGTACTTC
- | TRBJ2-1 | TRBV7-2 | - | CASSPQGGNEQFF | TGTGCCAGCAGCCCGCAAGGGGGTAATGAGCAGTTCTTC
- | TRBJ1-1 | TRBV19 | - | CASMDIHEAFF | TGTGCCAGTATGGACATCCATGAAGCTTTCTTT
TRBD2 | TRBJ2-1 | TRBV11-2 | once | CASSPSGRNNEQFF | TGTGCCAGCAGCCCTAGCGGGAGGAACAATGAGCAGTTCTTC
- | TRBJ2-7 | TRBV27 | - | CASRQIGPYEQYF | TGTGCCAGCCGACAAATTGGACCCTACGAGCAGTACTTC
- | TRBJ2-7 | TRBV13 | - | CASSLSHYEQYF | TGTGCCAGCAGCTTATCCCACTACGAGCAGTACTTC
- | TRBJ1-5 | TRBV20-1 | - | CSASTWHLSNQPQHF | TGCAGTGCTTCCACATGGCATCTTAGCAATCAGCCCCAGCATTTT
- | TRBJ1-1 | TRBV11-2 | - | CASSLGSHTEAFF | TGTGCCAGCAGCTTAGGGAGCCACACTGAAGCTTTCTTT
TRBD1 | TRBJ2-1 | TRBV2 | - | CASVGQGGHEQFF | TGTGCCAGCGTGGGACAGGGGGGCCATGAGCAGTTCTTC
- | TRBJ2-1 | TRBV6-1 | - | CASSATTYNEQFF | TGTGCCAGCAGCGCAACCACCTACAATGAGCAGTTCTTC
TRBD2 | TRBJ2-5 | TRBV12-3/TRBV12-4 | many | CASSPMLAGGLEIETQYF | TGTGCCAGCAGTCCCATGCTAGCGGGGGGGCTTGAAATAGAGACCCAGTACTTC
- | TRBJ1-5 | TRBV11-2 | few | CASSLDLTEPVSNQPQHF | TGTGCCAGCAGCTTAGACCTCACCGAACCGGTGAGCAATCAGCCCCAGCATTTT
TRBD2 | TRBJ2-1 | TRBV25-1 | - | CASSEPAGGIDEQFF | TGTGCCAGCAGTGAACCAGCGGGGGGGATCGATGAGCAGTTCTTC
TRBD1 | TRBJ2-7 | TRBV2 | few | CASRTGQGLFSYEQYF | TGTGCCAGCAGGACGGGACAGGGACTTTTCTCCTACGAGCAGTACTTC
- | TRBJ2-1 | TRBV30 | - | CAWSVGRGYNEQFF | TGTGCCTGGAGTGTGGGCAGGGGCTACAATGAGCAGTTCTTC
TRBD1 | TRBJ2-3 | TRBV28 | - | CASSFATGGTDTQYF | TGTGCCAGCAGTTTCGCTACAGGGGGCACAGATACGCAGTATTTT
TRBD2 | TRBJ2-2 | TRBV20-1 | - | CSADHWGTSGNTGELFF | TGCAGTGCTGACCACTGGGGGACTAGCGGAAACACCGGGGAGCTGTTTTTT
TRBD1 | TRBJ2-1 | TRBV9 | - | CASSGQGEKRFF | TGTGCCAGCAGCGGACAGGGGGAGAAACGGTTCTTC
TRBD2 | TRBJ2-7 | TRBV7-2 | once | CASSLSLAGGPAYEQYF | TGTGCCAGCAGCTTATCCTTAGCGGGGGGCCCCGCCTACGAGCAGTACTTC
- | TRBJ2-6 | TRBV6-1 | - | CASMTTGSGANVLTF | TGTGCCAGCATGACAACTGGATCTGGGGCCAACGTCCTGACTTTC
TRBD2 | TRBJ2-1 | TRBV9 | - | CASSVEPRGSGFSYNEQFF | TGTGCCAGCAGCGTAGAGCCCCGAGGTAGCGGGTTCTCCTACAATGAGCAGTTCTTC
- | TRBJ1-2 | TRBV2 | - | CASIIGASSRGYTF | TGTGCCAGCATCATCGGGGCCTCTTCTAGGGGCTACACCTTC
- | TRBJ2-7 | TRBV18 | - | CASSPRSRVYEQYF | TGTGCCAGCTCACCCCGTTCAAGGGTCTACGAGCAGTACTTC
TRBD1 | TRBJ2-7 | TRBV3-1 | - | CASSHIGQGAIEQYF | TGTGCCAGCAGCCATATCGGACAGGGGGCAATCGAGCAGTACTTC
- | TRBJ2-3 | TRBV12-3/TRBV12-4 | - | CASSWNRGTDTQYF | TGTGCCAGCAGTTGGAACAGGGGCACAGATACGCAGTATTTT
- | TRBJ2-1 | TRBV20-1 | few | CSARDFYEQFF | TGCAGTGCGCGGGACTTCTATGAGCAGTTCTTC
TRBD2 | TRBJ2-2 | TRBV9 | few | CASSDRTSGGITGELFF | TGTGCCAGCAGCGACAGGACTAGCGGGGGAATCACCGGGGAGCTGTTTTTT
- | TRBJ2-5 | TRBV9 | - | CASTPDTEETQYF | TGTGCCAGCACCCCCGACACAGAAGAGACCCAGTACTTC
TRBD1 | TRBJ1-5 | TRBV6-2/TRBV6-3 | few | CASSSGTGESQPQHF | TGTGCCAGCAGTTCCGGGACAGGGGAGAGTCAGCCCCAGCATTTT
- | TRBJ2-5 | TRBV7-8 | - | CASSPLTQETQYF | TGTGCCAGCAGCCCCTTGACCCAAGAGACCCAGTACTTC
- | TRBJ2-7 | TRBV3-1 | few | CASSRDGGGGGSEQYF | TGTGCCAGCAGCCGGGACGGGGGAGGAGGGGGCAGCGAGCAGTACTTC
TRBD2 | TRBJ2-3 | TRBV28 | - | CATAPTLAAATDTQYF | TGTGCCACGGCTCCCACACTAGCGGCCGCCACAGATACGCAGTATTTT
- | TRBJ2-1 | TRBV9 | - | CASSASGTRYNEQFF | TGTGCCAGCAGCGCCTCCGGGACACGTTACAATGAGCAGTTCTTC
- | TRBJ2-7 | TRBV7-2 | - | CASSSNMAYEQYF | TGTGCCAGCAGCTCAAACATGGCCTACGAGCAGTACTTC
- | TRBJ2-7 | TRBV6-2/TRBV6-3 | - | CASSYMTTYEQYF | TGTGCCAGCAGTTACATGACTACCTACGAGCAGTACTTC
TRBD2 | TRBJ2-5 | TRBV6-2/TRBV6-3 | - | CASSYSLAGGPRPAETQYF | TGTGCCAGCAGTTACTCACTAGCGGGAGGGCCGCGGCCAGCAGAGACCCAGTACTTC
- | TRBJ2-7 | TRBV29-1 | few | CSVVQNSYEQYF | TGCAGCGTTGTGCAGAACTCCTACGAGCAGTACTTC
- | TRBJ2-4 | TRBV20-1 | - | CSAKTGQLAKNIQYF | TGCAGTGCCAAAACAGGACAGCTAGCCAAAAACATTCAGTACTTC
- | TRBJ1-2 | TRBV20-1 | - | CSARQTNGYTF | TGCAGTGCTAGGCAGACTAATGGCTACACCTTC
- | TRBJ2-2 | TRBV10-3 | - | CAIGWALTGELFF | TGTGCCATTGGTTGGGCCCTCACCGGGGAGCTGTTTTTT
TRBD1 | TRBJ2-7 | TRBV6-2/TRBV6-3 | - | CASTVDRATGRDEQYF | TGTGCCAGCACCGTGGATCGGGCGACAGGGCGCGACGAGCAGTACTTC
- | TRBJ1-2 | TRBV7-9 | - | CASSLGAATVYGYTF | TGTGCCAGCAGCTTAGGGGCCGCGACAGTCTATGGCTACACCTTC
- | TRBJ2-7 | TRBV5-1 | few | CASSANSEGEQYF | TGCGCCAGCAGCGCGAACAGTGAAGGCGAGCAGTACTTC
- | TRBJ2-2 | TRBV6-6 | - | CASSYAQARAGELFF | TGTGCCAGCAGTTATGCCCAGGCCCGAGCCGGGGAGCTGTTTTTT
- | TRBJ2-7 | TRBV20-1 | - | CSARMSGPYEQYF | TGCAGTGCTAGAATGTCAGGGCCCTACGAGCAGTACTTC
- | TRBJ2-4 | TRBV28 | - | CASSLDLAKNIQYF | TGTGCCAGCAGTTTAGACTTAGCCAAAAACATTCAGTACTTC